One and the same sample provided the 28 T cell receptor beta chains below, sequenced in a study of cytomegalovirus exposure and HLA in healthy donors. The primer mix had 60 Vbeta and 13 Jbeta primers. Sequencing was performed with immunoSEQ multiplex PCR; in TCRdb, only in-frame clones are kept and a portion is missing. The profile shows 75,000 to 100,000 clones, under 65% of them singletons. The sample was PBMCs. These receptors all come from a man aged 55 to 70 in good health and CMV-seronegative.

The rearrangement uses TRBV6-1 and TRBJ2-7, with D perhaps TRBD1 (6 bases). V lost 10 bases, J lost 4 bases, and 11 bases lay in between. This CDR3 region has 11 residues. The V gene's germline CDR1 is MNHNS and CDR2 SASEGT. Written as DNA, the CDR3 is TGTGCCAACCGGCAGGGGTACGAGCAGTACTTC. It codes for CANRQGYEQYF.

CDR3: CASSLATVTYEQYF. The DNA of the CDR3 is TGCGCCAGCAGCTTGGCCACGGTAACCTACGAGCAGTACTTC. The V call is TRBV5-1, the J call TRBJ2-5; D call uncertain. The end of the DNA fits TRBJ2-7 better, so the J call may be wrong. CDR1 SGHRS and CDR2 YFSETQ come from the germline V gene. The CDR3 covers 14 residues.

The chain has TRBV5-1 and TRBJ2-7; tentative D call: TRBD2 (6 bases). Germline V lookup: CDR1 SGHRS, CDR2 YFSETQ. The CDR3 loop spans 15 amino acids. V was clipped by 1 base and J by 2 bases, with 13 bases between them. The CDR3 DNA is TGCGCCAGCAGCTTGTCGGGGGAAGGGCCCTACGAGCAGTACTTC. It encodes CASSLSGEGPYEQYF. The variable domain in full, with the rest retrieved from reference TRBV5-1 and TRBJ2-7, is KAGVTQTPRYLIKTRGQQVTLSCSPISGHRSVSWYQQTPGQGLQFLFEYFSETQRNKGNFPGRFSGRQFSNSRSEMNVSTLELGDSALYLCASSLSGEGPYEQYFGPGTRLTVT.

The rearrangement joins TRBV5-6 to TRBJ1-6; D ambiguous. Germline values: CDR1 SGHDT, CDR2 YYEEEE. Deletions cut 6 bases from V and 0 bases from J, with 10 bases between. This CDR3 has 15 amino acids. The DNA of the CDR3 is TGTGCCAGCATGACACGTGGCTCCTATAATTCACCCCTCCACTTT. Protein sequence: CASMTRGSYNSPLHF.

The chain carries TRBV6-5 and TRBJ2-3, with D unresolved. V dropped 5 bases and J dropped 1 base, with 7 bases sitting between them. The CDR3 length is 13 residues. CDR1 and CDR2 (germline): MNHEY, SVGAGI. CDR3 coding DNA: TGTGCCAGCAGTCCTTCGGGCACAGATACGCAGTATTTT. Amino acid sequence: CASSPSGTDTQYF.

The V and J genes are TRBV19 and TRBJ2-5, with D perhaps TRBD2 (5 bases). The CDR3 has 13 amino acids. Germline V gene sequence: CDR1 LNHDA, CDR2 SQIVND (reference sequence). Trimming removed 5 bases from V and 10 bases from J, with 17 bases in between. The CDR3 reads CASSAGAAWGQYF. The CDR3 nucleotides are TGTGCCAGTAGTGCCGGAGCGGCGTGGGGCCAGTACTTC.

The chain has TRBV11-2 and TRBJ1-4, with 8 bases lining up with TRBD1. CDR1 and CDR2 from the germline V gene are SGHAT and FQNNGV. With V trimmed by 5 bases and J by 5 bases, 7 bases remained unmatched. The CDR3 runs to 15 residues. CDR3 protein: CASSARQGINEKLFF. The CDR3 region has the DNA TGTGCCAGCAGCGCCAGACAGGGGATAAATGAAAAACTGTTTTTT.

The genes are TRBV5-1 and TRBJ1-2, with TRBD1 matching 8 bases. There are 16 residues in the CDR3. V shed 0 bases and J 7 bases; nucleotides not matched to a gene: 11. Per the germline V gene, CDR1 is SGHRS and CDR2 is YFSETQ. CDR3 loop: CASSLAAGGGSGGYTF. The CDR3 nucleotides read TGCGCCAGCAGCTTGGCGGCAGGGGGCGGCTCTGGTGGCTACACCTTC.

The genes are TRBV19 and TRBJ2-6; 7 bases map to TRBD2. Germline trimming cut 5 bases from V and 0 bases from J; bases unmatched to any gene: 10. This CDR3 region has 18 residues. Germline V gene lookup returns CDR1 LNHDA and CDR2 SQIVND (reference sequence). For the CDR3, the DNA is TGTGCCAGTAGTGCCCCGGGGGGAAGGGGCTCTGGGGCCAACGTCCTGACTTTC. Translation: CASSAPGGRGSGANVLTF.

The rearrangement joins TRBV7-2 to TRBJ2-3; no reliable D call. Germline values: CDR1 SGHTA, CDR2 FQGNSA. V dropped 5 bases and J dropped 0 bases, with 12 bases sitting between them. This CDR3 comprises 15 residues. The CDR3 DNA is TGTGCCAGCAGCCCCCGGAGATCTAGCACAGATACGCAGTATTTT. The encoded protein is CASSPRRSSTDTQYF.

This chain links TRBV7-3 with TRBJ2-3, with 7 bases fitting TRBD2. Trimming removed 1 base from V and 4 bases from J; junction bases left unmatched: 8. CDR3 size: 16 residues. The germline gives CDR1 SGHTA, CDR2 FQGTGA. The CDR3 sequence: CASSLMVEGGADTQYF. The CDR3 coding sequence is TGTGCCAGCAGCTTAATGGTTGAGGGAGGGGCAGATACGCAGTATTTT.

This clone was seen only once. This chain joins TRBV19 and TRBJ2-5, with a possible D match to TRBD1 (6 bases). The J call may be in error: the DNA end matches TRBJ2-7 better. Germline CDR1 is LNHDA and CDR2 is SQIVND (reference sequence). The CDR3 length is 12 residues. The CDR3 protein is CASSDRSYEQYF. The CDR3 region has the DNA TGTGCCAGTAGTGACAGGAGTTACGAGCAGTACTTC.

V gene TRBV19 combines with J gene TRBJ1-2; 7 positions agree with TRBD1. The germline V gene has CDR1 LNHDA and CDR2 SQIVND (reference sequence). This CDR3 has 15 amino acids. Trimming at V came to 3 bases and at J to 4 bases, leaving 8 bases not matched to a gene. The CDR3 here is CASSMTGTFSYGYTF. For the CDR3, the DNA is TGTGCCAGTAGTATGACAGGGACCTTCTCCTATGGCTACACCTTC.

The V gene is TRBV11-2, the J gene TRBJ2-1, with TRBD2 matching over 9 bases. The V gene's germline CDR1 is SGHAT and CDR2 FQNNGV. Trimming at V came to 5 bases and at J to 0 bases, leaving 5 bases not matched to a gene. The CDR3 is 16 residues long. The CDR3 is CASSPYSGSSYNEQFF. CDR3 nucleotide sequence: TGTGCCAGCAGCCCGTATAGCGGGAGCTCCTACAATGAGCAGTTCTTC.

The V gene is TRBV9, the J gene TRBJ1-4; perhaps TRBD1 as D (6 bases). From germline, CDR1 is SGDLS and CDR2 YYNGEE. V was clipped by 2 bases and J by 8 bases, with 13 bases between them. The CDR3 spans 14 residues. The CDR3 reads CASSVSGAGEKLFF. The CDR3 coding sequence is TGTGCCAGCAGCGTGTCAGGGGCTGGAGAAAAACTGTTTTTT.

V is TRBV29-1 and J is TRBJ2-1; the D gene is possibly TRBD2 (6 bases). CDR3 length equals 11 residues. Trimming took 7 bases from V and 8 from J, leaving 12 bases between them. Germline CDR1 SQVTM, CDR2 ANQGSEA. Here the CDR3 reads CSGTSSDEQFF. CDR3 sequence (DNA): TGCAGCGGAACTAGCTCGGATGAGCAGTTCTTC.

This clone was recorded once. The chain joins TRBV19 to TRBJ2-7; 10 bases fit TRBD1. V shed 6 bases, J shed 2 bases, and the junction held 4 bases outside the gene matches. The CDR3 extends over 14 amino acids. Germline values: CDR1 LNHDA, CDR2 SQIVND (reference sequence). The CDR3 sequence: CASRKTGGPYEQYF. CDR3 nucleotides: TGTGCCAGTAGGAAGACAGGGGGCCCCTACGAGCAGTACTTC.

The V call is TRBV19, the J call TRBJ2-5, with 7 bases lining up with TRBD1. The CDR3 loop spans 14 amino acids. Trimming took 2 bases from V and 5 from J; bases not matched to a gene: 5. Germline loops: CDR1 LNHDA, CDR2 SQIVND (reference sequence). The CDR3 protein is CASSITGVVETQYF. The CDR3 DNA sequence: TGTGCCAGTAGTATAACAGGGGTGGTGGAGACCCAGTACTTC.

This clone was observed a few times. The chain joins TRBV7-2 to TRBJ2-7; 7 bases line up with TRBD2. The CDR3 totals 13 residues. The germline CDR1 and CDR2 sequences are SGHTA and FQGNSA. The J segment lost 4 bases and the V segment lost 5 bases, leaving 5 bases of the junction unmatched. The CDR3 bases are TGTGCCAGCAGCGGGAGGGCACGTTACGAGCAGTACTTC. Encoded protein: CASSGRARYEQYF. Supplemented by reference TRBV7-2 and TRBJ2-7, the full variable domain reads GAGVSQSPSNKVTEKGKDVELRCDPISGHTALYWYRQSLGQGLEFLIYFQGNSAPDKSGLPSDRFSAERTGGSVSTLTIQRTQQEDSAVYLCASSGRARYEQYFGPGTRLTVT.

CDR3 residues: CASIRRNYEQYF. As DNA, the CDR3 is TGCGCCAGCATTAGGCGGAACTACGAGCAGTACTTC. V is TRBV10-1 and J is TRBJ2-7, with unresolved D. Germline CDR1 WNHNN, CDR2 SYGVQD (reference sequence). The CDR3 loop spans 12 amino acids. V lost 7 bases, J lost 3 bases, and 10 bases lay in between.

The chain combines TRBV7-8 with TRBJ2-6, with 7 nucleotides matching TRBD1. CDR1 and CDR2 (germline): SGHVS, FQNEAQ. CDR3 length: 15 residues. V lost 6 bases to trimming and J lost 3 bases; unmatched junction nucleotides: 5. Here the CDR3 DNA reads TGTGCCAGCAGTGTCGACAGGGTTGGGGCCAACGTCCTGACTTTC. This sequence encodes CASSVDRVGANVLTF. The entire variable domain, with the rest obtained from reference TRBV7-8 and TRBJ2-6, is as follows: GAGVSQSPRYKVAKRGQDVALRCDPISGHVSLFWYQQALGQGPEFLTYFQNEAQLDKSGLPSDRFFAERPEGSVSTLKIQRTQQEDSAVYLCASSVDRVGANVLTFGAGSRLTVL.

The chain has TRBV7-2 and TRBJ2-1, with 13 bases lining up with TRBD2. Germline V gene lookup returns CDR1 SGHTA and CDR2 FQGNSA. Trimming took 4 bases from V and 0 from J; bases not matched to a gene: 3. The CDR3 has 17 residues. The CDR3 DNA sequence: TGTGCCAGCAGCTCGGGACTAGCGGGGTACTCCTACAATGAGCAGTTCTTC. Encoded protein: CASSSGLAGYSYNEQFF.

The chain carries TRBV11-2 and TRBJ1-1; D uncertain. The CDR3 is 16 residues long. V was shortened by 5 bases and J by 1 base, with 17 bases between the two germline ends. From germline, CDR1 is SGHAT and CDR2 FQNNGV. Written as DNA, the CDR3 is TGTGCCAGCAGCCTCCCCCTGAGGTTCGGGAACACTGAAGCTTTCTTT. Its translation: CASSLPLRFGNTEAFF.

The V and J genes are TRBV7-6 and TRBJ1-4; tentative D call: TRBD1 (6 bases). Between the trimmed V and J ends, which lost 4 bases and 0 bases, there was a span of 9 bases. Per the germline V gene, CDR1 is SGHVS and CDR2 is FNYEAQ. The CDR3 loop spans 15 amino acids. The CDR3 DNA is TGTGCCAGCAGCTCACAGGGTGCAACTAATGAAAAACTGTTTTTT. Encoded protein: CASSSQGATNEKLFF.

The chain links TRBV7-2 to TRBJ2-3; D remains unclear. CDR1 is SGHTA, CDR2 FQGNSA, per germline. V lost 5 bases and J 6 bases, leaving 15 bases between the germline ends. The CDR3 is 14 amino acids. The CDR3 bases are TGTGCCAGCAGCCCGGATGGGCCAGGCGATACGCAGTATTTT. Translation gives CASSPDGPGDTQYF.

The rearrangement uses TRBV6-5 and TRBJ2-7; 10 positions match TRBD1. Germline V gene lookup returns CDR1 MNHEY and CDR2 SVGAGI. J lost 7 bases, V lost 8 bases, and 11 bases had no gene match. The CDR3 loop spans 14 amino acids. CDR3 DNA sequence: TGTGCCAGCCACCCCGGGACAGGGGTTGGAGAGCAGTACTTC. This translates into CASHPGTGVGEQYF.

The J gene is TRBJ1-1, the V gene TRBV2; no reliable D call. Germline V lookup: CDR1 SNHLY, CDR2 FYNNEI. CDR3 length: 14 amino acids. V lost 6 bases and J lost 0, with 11 bases in between. CDR3 sequence (DNA): TGTGCCAGCAGCGTCTATGCCCTGAACACTGAAGCTTTCTTT. This sequence encodes CASSVYALNTEAFF.

The V gene is TRBV18, the J gene TRBJ2-7, with 7 bases identical to TRBD1. V was clipped by 3 bases and J by 0 bases; unmatched bases: 5. CDR1 is KGHSH and CDR2 is LQKENI in the germline V gene. This CDR3 has 15 residues. The CDR3 DNA sequence: TGTGCCAGCTCACCCACAGGGGACGGCTCCTACGAGCAGTACTTC. Encoded protein: CASSPTGDGSYEQYF.